The entry that follows covers one T cell receptor beta chain sequence. The data stem from a study of graft-versus-host responses after intestinal transplantation. Profiled with immunoSEQ multiplex PCR; TCRdb holds only in-frame clones, not every one. The sample lists fewer than 100,000 clones, about 84% occurring once. The germline gives CDR1 MGHRA, CDR2 YSYEKL. The V gene lost 3 bases and the J gene lost 3 bases, with 14 bases spanning the gap. CDR3 length: 16 amino acids. The source material was PBMCs, sampled 255 days after intestinal transplant. This sequence was found in a human patient who received an intestinal transplant, so some T cells may come from the graft donor. The chain combines TRBV4-1 with TRBJ1-4; possibly TRBD1 for D (6 bases). CDR3 sequence (DNA): TGCGCCAGCAGCCAGAGGGACACGACTCCTAATGAAAAACTGTTTTTT. The encoded protein is CASSQRDTTPNEKLFF.